This T cell receptor (beta chain) was recovered during a study of CD8 T cells in ankylosing spondylitis. This clonotype was counted a few times. Its antigen remains unidentified. Study-wide findings and caveats: The authors reported significant enrichment of disease-linked clones in matched ankylosing spondylitis synovial fluid. Disease-linked clones proved CD8+ and comparatively uncommon in peripheral blood.

For TCR beta, libraries came from quantitative 5'-RACE with molecular barcodes. TCRdb independently ran MiXCR on the 5' RACE reads; one entry per CDR3 protein. The sample lists around 39,000 distinct CDR3 sequences; approximately 16% were seen once. The CDR3 is 14 residues long. V is TRBV21-1 and J is TRBJ1-1; the D call TRBD1 from the table was never checked on the DNA. TRBV21-1 is annotated as a pseudogene. Sample: blood. This sequence originates from a male donor with ankylosing spondylitis or in good health (not recorded which). Here the CDR3 DNA reads TGTGCCAGCAGCAAAGAGGGGGGAGGCACTGAAGCTTTCTTT. It yields the protein CASSKEGGGTEAFF.